Listed below are T cell receptor beta chains from one sample, sequenced in a study of CXCR3-negative and CXCR3-positive naive CD8 T cells. One entry per CDR3 protein, without DNA, is what TCRdb gives after re-calling the 5' RACE reads. The table lists roughly 140,000 distinct CDR3 sequences. Sequences were obtained from naive CXCR3+ CD8+ T cells from blood. These receptors all stem from a human donor in good health. Some clones in this sample may be carry-over from other donors' samples. Both conserved end residues are part of each CDR3.

>TRBV7-6|TRBJ1-1
CASSLLDRDTEAFF
>TRBV11-2|TRBJ2-5
CASSFFPAGGGETQYF
>TRBV2|TRBJ2-1
CASSLRTTPHEQFF
>TRBV6-5|TRBJ2-1
CASSYSSGTSGRMYNEQFF
>TRBV27|TRBJ2-3
CASRINRDADTQYF
>TRBV4-3|TRBJ1-2
CASSQDQPGSGYTF
>TRBV23-1|TRBJ2-7
CASSQRREQYF
>TRBV20-1|TRBJ2-3
CSAPDRLTDTQYF
>TRBV5-1|TRBJ2-2
CASSLGQGPGELFF
>TRBV12-3/TRBV12-4|TRBJ1-5
CASSPRTGPGQPQHF
>TRBV7-9|TRBJ2-7
CASSLVAGGRYYEQYF
>TRBV4-3|TRBJ2-2
CASSQDASGERGELFF
>TRBV20-1|TRBJ2-1
CSAHPGAADEQFF
>TRBV7-6|TRBJ2-5
CASSLVSGSIQETQYF
>TRBV18|TRBJ2-3
CASSLTDRGSRDTQYF
>TRBV29-1|TRBJ2-3
CSVEEGRMNTQYF
>TRBV12-3/TRBV12-4|TRBJ2-1
CASSPHSGTSDGEQFF
>TRBV6-6|TRBJ1-2
CASSYSERANYGYTF
>TRBV9|TRBJ1-3
CASSVDFSSGNTIYF
>TRBV7-9|TRBJ2-1
CASSPPRGLDNEQFF
>TRBV20-1|TRBJ1-5
CSARVGNALHSNQPQHF
>TRBV28|TRBJ1-5
CACSLQSGTGDNQPQHF
>TRBV28|TRBJ2-1
CASSPVSSYNEQFF
>TRBV7-3|TRBJ1-1
CASSSVLETEAFF
>TRBV29-1|TRBJ1-1
CSVEAWTDSNTEAFF
>TRBV24-1|TRBJ2-1
CATSDLLEMKGARRRGNEQFF
>TRBV27|TRBJ1-1
CASSLLGGLNTEAFF
>TRBV5-4|TRBJ2-7
CASSAGRDSNPSYEQYF
>TRBV29-1|TRBJ2-7
CSVEGPVEQYF
>TRBV11-1|TRBJ2-1
CASSTKTPYVNEQFF
>TRBV29-1|TRBJ1-2
CSVHDSNYGYTF
>TRBV20-1|TRBJ2-7
CSASSFRDRGYEQYF
>TRBV28|TRBJ2-2
CASTGTGDTGELFF
>TRBV29-1|TRBJ2-1
CSVEDIALAGGPGEQFF
>TRBV11-2|TRBJ1-1
CASSSPGDTEAFF
>TRBV7-2|TRBJ2-3
CASSLGASGTTDTQYF
>TRBV2|TRBJ2-7
CASSPQTGVMREQYF
>TRBV7-9|TRBJ2-3
CASRTDTDTQYF
>TRBV2|TRBJ1-1
CASSDWGQGAQTEAFF
>TRBV5-1|TRBJ2-1
CASSAGKTQGNNEQFF
>TRBV5-4|TRBJ2-7
CASSFSSGGSYEQYF
>TRBV5-1|TRBJ1-1
CASSLERNTEAFF
>TRBV29-1|TRBJ2-7
CSVETSGVTYEQYF
>TRBV2|TRBJ2-5
CASTRLAGDETQYF
>TRBV29-1|TRBJ2-1
CSVGGREGHAVYNEQFF
>TRBV28|TRBJ2-1
CASRLAGTGGRRQFF
>TRBV7-3|TRBJ1-1
CASSLTGGGAEAFF
>TRBV3-1|TRBJ2-1
CASSQTLAISSYNEQFF
>TRBV7-9|TRBJ2-1
CASSLVSGVYNEQFF
>TRBV7-9|TRBJ2-7
CASSFWGAETYEQYF
>TRBV29-1|TRBJ1-1
CSAGILKGSDTEAFF
>TRBV7-9|TRBJ1-4
CASSPEEKLFF
>TRBV20-1|TRBJ2-7
CSATDRGNYEQYF
>TRBV28|TRBJ2-3
CASSLTVSKDTQYF
>TRBV6-5|TRBJ2-1
CASTPGPYNEQFF